Sequencing of this T cell receptor beta chain was carried out in a study of beta chain features in type 1 diabetes. General observations from the study: For Type 1 diabetes patients, all four CD4+ subsets carried TCRB CDR3s that were moderately but significantly shorter.

Sequenced material consisted of expressed TCRB transcripts (all of the isolated RNA was reverse transcribed). The table came from immunoSEQ multiplex PCR; TCRdb's copy has only in-frame clones and leaves some out. The sample shows 310,000 or so clones, 11% of them seen only once. There was one heparinised blood draw per donor, averaging around 0.11 L. This clone has only a few counts. Its specificity is unknown. Sequencing was done on a sample of naive CD4+ T cells from blood. The origin of this receptor is a woman in her twenties or thirties in good health.

CDR3 bases: TGCGCCAGCAGCCCGAAATTAGACAGGGCGATTGGCTACACCTTC. Translating gives CASSPKLDRAIGYTF. The gene calls are TRBV5-1 and TRBJ1-2, with 7 bases that match TRBD1. J lost 7 bases, V lost 4 bases, and 13 bases had no gene match. Germline values: CDR1 SGHRS, CDR2 YFSETQ. This CDR3 comprises 15 residues.